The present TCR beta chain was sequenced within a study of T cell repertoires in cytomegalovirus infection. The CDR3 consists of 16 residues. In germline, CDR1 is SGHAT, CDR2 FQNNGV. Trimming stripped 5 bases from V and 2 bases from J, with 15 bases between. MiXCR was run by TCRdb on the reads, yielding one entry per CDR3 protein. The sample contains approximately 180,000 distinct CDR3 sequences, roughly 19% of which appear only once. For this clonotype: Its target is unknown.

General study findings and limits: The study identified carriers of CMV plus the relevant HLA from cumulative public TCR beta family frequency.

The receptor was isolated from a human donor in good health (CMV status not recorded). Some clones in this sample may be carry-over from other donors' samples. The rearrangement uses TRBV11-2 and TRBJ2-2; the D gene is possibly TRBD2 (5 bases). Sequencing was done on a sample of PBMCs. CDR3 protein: CASSPGEPYNTGELFF. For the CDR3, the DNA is TGTGCCAGCAGCCCCGGGGAGCCCTACAACACCGGGGAGCTGTTTTTT.